The clone carrying this T cell receptor (beta chain) was recorded once. With V trimmed by 4 bases and J by 9 bases, 3 bases remained unmatched. Looked up from germline, CDR1 is SEHNR and CDR2 is FQNEAQ (reference sequence). The CDR3 loop spans 13 amino acids. The data originate from a study of T cells in localized non-small cell lung cancer. Data came from immunoSEQ multiplex PCR; TCRdb stores just in-frame clones and leaves some out. This table has tens of thousands of clones, roughly four fifths appearing once. The chain employs TRBV7-9 and TRBJ2-1; 10 bases align to TRBD1. The material sequenced was peripheral blood, taken before any cancer treatment. The clonotype was recovered from a female donor older than 55 with stage II squamous cell lung carcinoma. CDR3 protein: CASSSDRGPEQFF. The CDR3 DNA is TGTGCCAGCAGCTCCGACAGGGGGCCTGAGCAGTTCTTC. The whole variable domain, remainder taken from reference TRBV7-9 and TRBJ2-1, is DTGVSQNPRHKITKRGQNVTFRCDPISEHNRLYWYRQTLGQGPEFLTYFQNEAQLEKSRLLSDRFSAERPKGSFSTLEIQRTEQGDSAMYLCASSSDRGPEQFFGPGTRLTVL.